Below are 19 T cell receptor beta chains sequenced from a single sample in a study of OX40 agonist ivuxolimab in advanced cancers. Profiling relied on immunoSEQ multiplex PCR, and the TCRdb table lists in-frame clones only, not all of them. Here the sample spans about 130,000 clones, more than 85% being singletons. The sequencing here drew on CD4+ or CD8+ T cells sorted from blood, taken in a trial of the OX40 agonist ivuxolimab. These receptors came from an adult with an advanced solid tumor such as melanoma, head and neck, liver or kidney cancer.

The chain joins TRBV1 to TRBJ1-6. TRBV1 is noted as a pseudogene. The CDR3 has 18 amino acids. This CDR3 is CTSSSGVDLLSFDSPLHF. The CDR3 DNA reads as TGCACCAGCAGTAGTGGTGTGGATCTCCTGAGTTTTGATTCACCCCTCCACTTT.

This chain connects TRBV18 to TRBJ2-7, with 9 bases aligning to TRBD2. Losses at the gene ends were 5 bases for V and 2 bases for J; bases not matched to a gene: 13. The CDR3 contains 17 residues. Looked up from germline, CDR1 is KGHSH and CDR2 is LQKENI. The CDR3 nucleotides are TGTGCCAGCTCATCCGGGGTTAGCGGGAGCACCCCCTACGAGCAGTACTTC. Translated, it gives CASSSGVSGSTPYEQYF.

V is TRBV6-6 and J is TRBJ2-7; D possibly corresponds to TRBD1 (6 bases). The germline gives CDR1 MNHNY, CDR2 SVGAGI (reference sequence). CDR3 length: 14 amino acids. V was clipped by 0 bases and J by 3 bases, with 9 bases between them. CDR3 coding DNA: TGTGCCAGCAGTTACTCGGCAGGGGTCTACGAGCAGTACTTC. Its protein product is CASSYSAGVYEQYF.

This clone was detected only a few times. The chain joins TRBV2 to TRBJ1-1, with unresolved D. The CDR3 consists of 12 residues. Germline assignment: CDR1 SNHLY and CDR2 FYNNEI. Trimming took off 7 bases at V and 1 base at J, with 7 bases between the two ends. In DNA form, the CDR3 reads TGTGCCAGCAAACAGACGAACACTGAAGCTTTCTTT. Its translation: CASKQTNTEAFF.

V usage is TRBV6-5 and J usage is TRBJ1-5; TRBD1 matches 9 bases. The germline gives CDR1 MNHEY, CDR2 SVGAGI. V lost 8 bases, J lost 2 bases, and 1 base stayed unmatched. The CDR3 covers 13 residues. The CDR3 DNA follows: TGTGCCAGCCGGGACAGGGGCAATCAGCCCCAGCATTTT. Protein product: CASRDRGNQPQHF.

The V call is TRBV30, the J call TRBJ1-1; TRBD1 matches 7 bases. This CDR3 is built from 14 residues. V was pared by 1 base and J by 7 bases, with 9 bases of the junction left unmatched. Germline CDR1 GTSNPN, CDR2 SVGIG (reference sequence). CDR3 loop: CAWSDTGQLIEAFF. The CDR3 bases are TGTGCCTGGAGTGATACGGGACAGCTTATTGAAGCTTTCTTT.

The sample holds one count of this clone. V usage is TRBV19 and J usage is TRBJ2-4; possible D gene TRBD1, 5 bases. Germline V lookup: CDR1 LNHDA, CDR2 SQIVND (reference sequence). The CDR3 contains 15 residues. The germline V and J ends were trimmed by 7 bases and 1 base, with 14 bases remaining between them. The CDR3 DNA sequence: TGTGCCAGTAACAAGGGGCCCAAGGCCAAAAACATTCAGTACTTC. It is translated as CASNKGPKAKNIQYF.

The rearrangement joins TRBV19 to TRBJ2-3, with unresolved D. This CDR3 spans 11 amino acids. The germline V and J ends were trimmed by 2 bases and 8 bases, with 5 bases remaining between them. Germline V gene data show CDR1 as LNHDA and CDR2 as SQIVND (reference sequence). CDR3 region: CASSIRSTQYF. CDR3 nucleotide sequence: TGTGCCAGTAGTATACGGTCTACGCAGTATTTT.

V is TRBV5-6 and J is TRBJ1-6; 9 bases are a match to TRBD1. The CDR3 length is 15 residues. Germline lookup yields CDR1 SGHDT and CDR2 YYEEEE. With 2 bases clipped from V and 8 bases from J, the junction kept 5 bases outside the gene matches. CDR3 residues: CASSFWDRDYSPLHF. The CDR3 DNA is TGTGCCAGCAGCTTCTGGGACAGGGACTATTCACCCCTCCACTTT.

The chain recombines TRBV9 with TRBJ1-1; TRBD1 might be the D (5 bases). Germline loops: CDR1 SGDLS, CDR2 YYNGEE. Trimming cost V 0 bases and J 3 bases, with 18 bases left between them. The CDR3 consists of 17 residues. CDR3 coding DNA: TGTGCCAGCAGCGTAGGACTAGGGGACGTAAGGGACACTGAAGCTTTCTTT. Amino acids: CASSVGLGDVRDTEAFF.

The gene calls are TRBV7-2 and TRBJ2-5, with TRBD2 matching 8 bases. Germline V CDR1 and CDR2: SGHTA, FQGNSA. CDR3 length: 15 amino acids. The V gene end was trimmed by 1 base and the J gene end by 4 bases; junction bases not matched to a gene: 5. DNA of the CDR3: TGTGCCAGCAGCTTAGTCGGGAGCGGGGGAGAGACCCAGTACTTC. The encoded protein is CASSLVGSGGETQYF.

The chain couples TRBV7-9 to TRBJ2-5; perhaps D is TRBD1 or TRBD2 (5 bases each). Germline CDR1 is SEHNR and CDR2 is FQNEAQ (reference sequence). Between the trimmed V and J ends, which lost 2 bases and 0 bases, there was a span of 22 bases. The CDR3 consists of 19 residues. The CDR3 DNA follows: TGTGCCAGCAGCTTAAAGGAGGTGAGAGACAGAACGTACCAAGAGACCCAGTACTTC. Protein: CASSLKEVRDRTYQETQYF.

The chain uses TRBV10-2 and TRBJ2-1; 8 bases line up with TRBD2. Trimming at V came to 6 bases and at J to 0 bases, leaving 10 bases not matched to a gene. Per germline, CDR1 WSHSY and CDR2 SAAADI. This CDR3 comprises 17 residues. This chain's CDR3 is CASRDTSGGPSYNEQFF. CDR3 nucleotides: TGCGCCAGCAGAGACACTAGCGGAGGTCCCTCCTACAATGAGCAGTTCTTC.

The chain carries TRBV7-9 and TRBJ2-7; 7 bases map to TRBD1. The V gene's germline CDR1 is SEHNR and CDR2 FQNEAQ (reference sequence). J gave up 2 bases and V 3 bases, and 1 base lay outside the gene matches. This CDR3 has 13 residues. The CDR3 region is CASSFGQAYEQYF. The DNA of the CDR3 is TGTGCCAGCAGCTTCGGACAGGCCTACGAGCAGTACTTC.

The DNA of the CDR3 is TGTGCCATCTCGGTCGCGCAAGGCAATCAGCCCCAGCATTTT. Translation: CAISVAQGNQPQHF. V is TRBV10-3 and J is TRBJ1-5, with D uncertain. This CDR3 is built from 14 residues. Germline V CDR1 and CDR2: ENHRY, SYGVKD. V was shortened by 8 bases and J by 2 bases, with 13 bases between the two germline ends.

The genes are TRBV19 and TRBJ1-2; 9 bases are a match to TRBD1. Germline assignment: CDR1 LNHDA and CDR2 SQIVND (reference sequence). The CDR3 runs 16 residues. J lost 7 bases, V lost 6 bases, and 15 bases had no gene match. The CDR3 loop reads CASRTATGTGIPGYTF. DNA for the CDR3: TGTGCCAGTAGAACTGCAACCGGGACAGGGATTCCTGGCTACACCTTC.

This clone showed up just a few times. The CDR3 loop is CASSPRSLRTGTSTDTQYF. CDR3 nucleotides: TGCGCCAGCAGCCCACGAAGCCTACGGACAGGGACTAGCACAGATACGCAGTATTTT. The chain employs TRBV4-1 and TRBJ2-3; TRBD1 aligns across 8 bases. CDR3 length equals 19 residues. Germline CDR1 is MGHRA and CDR2 is YSYEKL. V lost 4 bases and J lost 0; bases outside the gene matches: 15.

The chain carries TRBV25-1 and TRBJ2-1; the match to TRBD2 covers 7 bases. Looked up from germline, CDR1 is MGHDK and CDR2 is SYGVNS. The V segment lost 1 base and the J segment 3 bases; nucleotides outside the gene matches: 12. This CDR3 is 18 amino acids long. DNA for the CDR3: TGTGCCAGCAGTGAATCCTGGCGGGGGAGCGGCAACTACAATGAGCAGTTCTTC. It translates to CASSESWRGSGNYNEQFF.

This clone was picked up a small number of times. The genes are TRBV7-9 and TRBJ1-2; D remains unclear. The CDR3 sequence is 12 residues long. The V and J ends lost 3 bases and 4 bases respectively, with 6 bases between them. Germline CDR1 reads SEHNR; CDR2 reads FQNEAQ (reference sequence). CDR3 nucleotides: TGTGCCAGCAGCTTGGACGGCTATGGCTACACCTTC. It specifies CASSLDGYGYTF.